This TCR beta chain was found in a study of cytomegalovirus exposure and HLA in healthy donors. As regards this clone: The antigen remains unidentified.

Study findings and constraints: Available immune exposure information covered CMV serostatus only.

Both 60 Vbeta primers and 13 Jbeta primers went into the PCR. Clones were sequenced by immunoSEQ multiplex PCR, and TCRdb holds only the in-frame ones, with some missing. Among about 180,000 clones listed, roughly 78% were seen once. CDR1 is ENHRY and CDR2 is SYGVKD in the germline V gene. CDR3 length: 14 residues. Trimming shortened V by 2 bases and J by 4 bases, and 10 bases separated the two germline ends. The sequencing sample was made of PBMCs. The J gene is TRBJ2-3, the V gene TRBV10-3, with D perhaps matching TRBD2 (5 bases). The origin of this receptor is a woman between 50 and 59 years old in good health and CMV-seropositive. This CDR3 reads CAISEGLPPDTQYF. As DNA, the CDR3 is TGTGCCATCAGTGAGGGACTCCCCCCAGATACGCAGTATTTT.